This TCR beta chain came from a study of blood T cell repertoires in COVID-19. CDR1 and CDR2 (germline): LGHDT, YNNKEL (reference sequence). J was trimmed by 5 bases and V by 1 base; bases with no gene match: 4. The CDR3 consists of 14 residues. This clone was seen just once. Per the study methods: Amplification of reference gene primers provided the estimated nucleated cell counts. Clones were read by immunoSEQ multiplex PCR, and TCRdb kept only the in-frame ones, dropping some. That table is the source of V, J and clone size, and D and trimming were worked out from the DNA. This sample has roughly 180,000 clones, with 70% to 90% found just once.

The chain employs TRBV3-1 (or the pseudogene TRBV3-2) and TRBJ1-1, with 7 bases that match TRBD1. The sequence was obtained from a man in his forties who had recovered from COVID-19. Material: peripheral blood. CDR3 sequence (DNA): TGTGCCAGCAGCCAAGGAAACAGGGGAACTGAAGCTTTCTTT. This codes for CASSQGNRGTEAFF.